The 11 T cell receptor beta chains reported below all come from one sample, sequenced in a study of a mutant IDH1 vaccine in newly diagnosed glioma. Assay: immunoSEQ multiplex PCR; the TCRdb copy retains only in-frame clones and omits some. The sample includes 45,000 to 60,000 clones, roughly 90% of them seen just once. The time point here: week 11, during vaccination. Every vaccination contained 300 ug of the mutant IDH1 20-mer peptide and was paired with topical imiquimod. These receptors lack a known antigen. The material was PBMCs, obtained from a glioma patient whose treatment included an IDH1 peptide vaccine. The receptors come from a man aged 50 or older with glioma.

The CDR3 protein is CASSRRERTDTQYF. CDR3 nucleotide sequence: TGTGCCAGCAGCCGCCGGGAGCGCACAGATACGCAGTATTTT. The chain has TRBV7-8 and TRBJ2-3, with D maybe TRBD2 (6 bases). V was shortened by 5 bases and J by 1 base, with 10 bases between the two germline ends. Germline CDR1 reads SGHVS; CDR2 reads FQNEAQ. The CDR3 totals 14 residues.

This clone came up once. The V call is TRBV21-1, the J call TRBJ1-1; the D segment call TRBD1 is taken from the table without a DNA check. TRBV21-1 is designated a pseudogene. This CDR3 has 15 residues. The CDR3 is CASSNNRDRRTEAFF. CDR3 bases: TGTGCCAGCAGCAACAACCGGGACAGAAGAACTGAAGCTTTCTTT.

The J gene is TRBJ2-5, the V gene TRBV7-8; maybe TRBD1 (6 bases). The V gene lost 2 bases and the J gene lost 3 bases, with 13 bases spanning the gap. Germline CDR1 and CDR2: SGHVS and FQNEAQ. This CDR3 is built from 15 residues. This CDR3 reads CASSLNRVAKETQYF. CDR3 DNA: TGTGCCAGCAGCTTAAACAGGGTGGCTAAAGAGACCCAGTACTTC.

V is TRBV6-1 and J is TRBJ2-1; 8 bases are shared with TRBD2. This CDR3 is 15 amino acids long. Per germline, CDR1 MNHNS and CDR2 SASEGT. Losses at the gene ends were 5 bases for V and 5 bases for J; bases not matched to a gene: 8. CDR3 sequence reads: CASSPPGTRHNEQFF. The CDR3 DNA reads TGTGCCAGCAGTCCCCCCGGGACTAGACACAATGAGCAGTTCTTC.

The rearrangement uses TRBV6-5 and TRBJ2-1; TRBD1 might be the D (5 bases). This CDR3 comprises 15 residues. Germline lookup yields CDR1 MNHEY and CDR2 SVGAGI. V dropped 2 bases and J dropped 1 base, with 9 bases sitting between them. CDR3 sequence reads: CASSYTAGSYNEQFF. The DNA of the CDR3 is TGTGCCAGCAGTTACACAGCAGGGTCCTACAATGAGCAGTTCTTC.

This clone was recorded once. The chain couples TRBV27 to TRBJ1-6; TRBD1 is a possible D gene (5 bases). The CDR3 covers 15 residues. CDR1 and CDR2 (germline): MNHEY, SMNVEV (reference sequence). The V and J ends lost 3 bases and 1 base respectively, with 7 bases between them. In DNA form, the CDR3 reads TGTGCCAGCAGTTTGACAGCGTCCTATAATTCACCCCTCCACTTT. Translating it yields CASSLTASYNSPLHF.

This sequence joins TRBV30 and TRBJ2-3; D gene unclear. Trimming removed 2 bases from V and 3 bases from J, with 3 bases in between. The CDR3 length is 11 residues. In germline, CDR1 is GTSNPN, CDR2 SVGIG (reference sequence). The CDR3: CAWSRTDTQYF. The CDR3 DNA follows: TGTGCCTGGAGTAGGACAGATACGCAGTATTTT.

V gene TRBV9 combines with J gene TRBJ1-1; D call uncertain. CDR3 length: 15 amino acids. Germline CDR1 and CDR2: SGDLS and YYNGEE. V gave up 0 bases and J gave up 1 base, with 10 bases separating them. DNA for the CDR3: TGTGCCAGCAGCGTAGGGAAGGGCCGGAACACTGAAGCTTTCTTT. It encodes CASSVGKGRNTEAFF.

The chain uses TRBV11-2 and TRBJ2-1; 10 bases align to TRBD2. Germline loops: CDR1 SGHAT, CDR2 FQNNGV. CDR3 size: 14 residues. CDR3 in amino acids: CGWSSGGTYNEQFF. For the CDR3, the DNA is TGTGGGTGGAGTAGCGGGGGGACTTACAATGAGCAGTTCTTC.

V usage is TRBV2 and J usage is TRBJ1-5, with TRBD1 identical over 7 bases. Germline V gives CDR1 SNHLY, CDR2 FYNNEI. V was clipped by 6 bases and J by 4 bases; unmatched bases: 9. This CDR3 has 15 amino acids. This chain's CDR3 is CASRGGTAHNQPQHF. The CDR3 DNA sequence: TGTGCCAGCAGAGGAGGGACAGCGCATAATCAGCCCCAGCATTTT.

V and J are TRBV15 and TRBJ2-3; D is unresolved. Germline V gene data show CDR1 as LNHNV and CDR2 as YYDKDF (reference sequence). CDR3 length equals 16 residues. Deletions cut 4 bases from V and 4 bases from J, with 18 bases between. The CDR3 DNA sequence: TGTGCCACCAGCAAGAAGACCTTAGGGCAGGCAGATACGCAGTATTTT. The encoded protein is CATSKKTLGQADTQYF. Variable domain in full (rest from reference TRBV15 and TRBJ2-3): DAMVIQNPRYQVTQFGKPVTLSCSQTLNHNVMYWYQQKSSQAPKLLFHYYDKDFNNEADTPDNFQSRRPNTSFCFLDIRSPGLGDTAMYLCATSKKTLGQADTQYFGPGTRLTVL.